The 23 T cell receptor beta chains given below trace back to one sample, sequenced in a study of T-cell reconstitution after alpha-beta-depleted transplantation in children. Unique molecular identifiers featured in how the TCRbeta library was prepared. TCRdb reanalysed the PCR reads using MiXCR and keeps one entry per CDR3 protein. The sample has a few hundred thousand distinct CDR3 sequences, 9% to 12% seen once. Sequenced here: PBMCs from the stem cell graft donor, sampled from the stem cell graft. These receptors all come from a human donor who donated a stem cell graft to a child with acute lymphoblastic leukemia.

In its sample, this clonotype was seen a few times. The chain employs TRBV24-1 and TRBJ2-5; D is perhaps TRBD1 (5 bases). V lost 4 bases and J lost 3, with 11 bases in between. Germline CDR1 KGHDR, CDR2 SFDVKD. This CDR3 contains 14 residues. CDR3 in amino acids: CATSDDRPEETQYF. Here the CDR3 DNA reads TGTGCCACCAGTGACGACAGACCAGAAGAGACCCAGTACTTC.

Note on this clonotype: Mismatch with germline at one junction end may stem from a read error. This sequence joins TRBV19 and TRBJ1-1; a possible D gene is TRBD1 (6 bases). The V gene's germline CDR1 is LNHDA and CDR2 SQIVND (reference sequence). The CDR3 has 13 amino acids. In DNA form, the CDR3 reads TGTGCCAGTGATGACAGGTTCAACACCGAAGCTTTCTTT. Protein: CASDDRFNTEAFF. The whole variable domain, remainder taken from reference TRBV19 and TRBJ1-1, is DGGITQSPKYLFRKEGQNVTLSCEQNLNHDAMYWYRQDPGQGLRLIYYSQIVNDFQKGDIAEGYSVSREKKESFPLTVTSAQKNPTAFYLCASDDRFNTEAFFGQGTRLTVV.

The chain has TRBV4-1 and TRBJ2-6; possibly TRBD1 for D (5 bases). Germline V lookup: CDR1 MGHRA, CDR2 YSYEKL. Trimming pared 1 base from V and 4 bases from J, leaving 11 bases between. There are 16 residues in the CDR3. The CDR3, as DNA: TGCGCCAGCAGCCAAGTGGCAGGGCGAGGGGCCAACGTCCTGACTTTC. Its translation: CASSQVAGRGANVLTF.

This clonotype was seen many times. This chain links TRBV12-3 or TRBV12-4 with TRBJ2-7, with a weak D call TRBD1 (6 bases). Trimming removed 7 bases from V and 0 bases from J, with 13 bases in between. This CDR3 has 14 amino acids. CDR3 protein: CASTETGPSYEQYF. The CDR3, as DNA: TGTGCCAGCACCGAGACAGGACCCTCCTACGAGCAGTACTTC.

The V gene is TRBV20-1, the J gene TRBJ1-3; maybe TRBD1 (6 bases). The CDR3 is 13 amino acids. V shed 5 bases and J shed 0 bases, with 8 bases lying between them. Germline lookup yields CDR1 DFQATT and CDR2 SNEGSKA (reference sequence). The CDR3 loop is CSAADSSGNTIYF. DNA of the CDR3: TGCAGTGCTGCGGACAGCTCTGGAAACACCATATATTTT.

This clonotype was picked up many times. The chain employs TRBV12-3 or TRBV12-4 and TRBJ1-2, with 10 positions matching TRBD1. The CDR3 consists of 12 residues. V was clipped by 6 bases and J by 6 bases; unmatched bases: 1. Here the CDR3 reads CASRGTGDGYTF. The CDR3 region has the DNA TGTGCCAGCAGGGGGACAGGGGATGGCTACACCTTC.

The table lists this clonotype with a few counts. The V call is TRBV5-1, the J call TRBJ1-6, with D perhaps matching TRBD1 (6 bases). CDR3 length: 14 amino acids. V lost 1 base and J lost 4, with 6 bases in between. From germline, CDR1 is SGHRS and CDR2 YFSETQ. For the CDR3, the DNA is TGCGCCAGCAGCTTGCAGGGGTATAATTCACCCCTCCACTTT. Encoded protein: CASSLQGYNSPLHF.

The J gene is TRBJ1-1, the V gene TRBV2; D remains ambiguous. Germline values: CDR1 SNHLY, CDR2 FYNNEI. The CDR3 is made up of 13 amino acids. The V and J ends lost 7 bases and 0 bases respectively, with 9 bases between them. The CDR3, as DNA: TGTGCCAGCAACTCTCAGGTGAACACTGAAGCTTTCTTT. The encoded protein is CASNSQVNTEAFF.

As to this clonotype: A junction boundary mismatches the germline segment, possibly from a read error. J is TRBJ2-5 and V is TRBV3-1; 9 bases match TRBD2. The CDR3 covers 17 residues. CDR1 and CDR2 (germline): LGHDT, YNNKEL (reference sequence). The CDR3 reads CASCHRVAGEVRETQYF. CDR3 DNA sequence: TGTGCCAGCTGCCATAGGGTAGCGGGAGAAGTGAGAGAGACCCAGTACTTC.

This clonotype was detected only a few times. The chain combines TRBV6-5 with TRBJ2-2; D gene ambiguous. The V gene's germline CDR1 is MNHEY and CDR2 SVGAGI. This CDR3 comprises 14 residues. V was pared by 0 bases and J by 7 bases, with 9 bases between. CDR3 DNA sequence: TGTGCCAGCAGTTACTCAGGTCGAGGCGGGGAGCTGTTTTTT. Protein product: CASSYSGRGGELFF.

This clonotype appeared many times. The chain has TRBV27 and TRBJ2-6; D tentatively reads TRBD1 or TRBD2 (6 bases each). CDR3 length: 17 residues. Germline V gene sequence: CDR1 MNHEY, CDR2 SMNVEV (reference sequence). V was pared by 8 bases and J by 4 bases, with 21 bases between. DNA of the CDR3: TGTGCCAGCGGCCTTGCGACAGGACTAAAGGGGGCCAACGTCCTGACTTTC. It specifies CASGLATGLKGANVLTF.

The table lists this clonotype with a few counts. The CDR3 region is CASSRRPISYNEQFF. The CDR3 DNA reads as TGTGCCAGCAGTCGGAGGCCCATATCCTACAATGAGCAGTTCTTC. The rearrangement uses TRBV28 and TRBJ2-1; possibly TRBD2 for D (5 bases). The CDR3 is 15 amino acids. Trimming left V 5 bases short and J 1 base short, with 12 bases between. Germline V gene lookup returns CDR1 MDHEN and CDR2 SYDVKM.

The rearrangement links TRBV27 to TRBJ1-2; 8 nucleotides match TRBD1. V shed 8 bases and J 7 bases; nucleotides not matched to a gene: 15. Germline V CDR1 and CDR2: MNHEY, SMNVEV (reference sequence). CDR3 length equals 15 residues. The CDR3 is CASGLDTQGASGYTF. The CDR3 DNA follows: TGTGCCAGCGGCCTCGACACCCAGGGGGCAAGTGGCTACACCTTC.

This clonotype showed up many times. CDR3 coding DNA: TGCAGTGCTAGAGATCGAGGGAGGGGGACAGATACGCAGTATTTT. Its translation: CSARDRGRGTDTQYF. The rearrangement links TRBV20-1 to TRBJ2-3; possibly TRBD2 for D (7 bases). V was cut by 0 bases and J by 3 bases, with 13 bases left in between. From germline, CDR1 is DFQATT and CDR2 SNEGSKA (reference sequence). The CDR3 is 15 amino acids.

This clonotype came up many times. The chain carries TRBV4-1 and TRBJ2-2; D uncertain. CDR1 MGHRA and CDR2 YSYEKL come from the germline V gene. The CDR3 consists of 16 residues. V shed 0 bases and J shed 1 base, with 9 bases lying between them. CDR3 in amino acids: CASSQDRAGNTGELFF. CDR3 bases: TGCGCCAGCAGCCAAGATCGGGCAGGGAACACCGGGGAGCTGTTTTTT.

This clonotype was seen a few times. The genes are TRBV4-1 and TRBJ2-1; D uncertain. Germline loops: CDR1 MGHRA, CDR2 YSYEKL. The V end lost 2 bases, the J end lost 0 bases, and 11 bases lay between the germline ends. The CDR3 sequence is 16 residues long. CDR3 loop: CASSQRPDDSYNEQFF. The CDR3, as DNA: TGCGCCAGCAGCCAAAGACCCGACGACTCCTACAATGAGCAGTTCTTC.

This clonotype was seen many times. J is TRBJ2-6 and V is TRBV5-1; D is undetermined. The CDR3 has 14 residues. V was shortened by 7 bases and J by 0 bases, with 8 bases between the two germline ends. The germline CDR1 and CDR2 sequences are SGHRS and YFSETQ. The CDR3 DNA reads as TGCGCCAGCGATAGGTTCTCTGGGGCCAACGTCCTGACTTTC. This codes for CASDRFSGANVLTF.

This chain connects TRBV28 to TRBJ1-2, with TRBD1 matching 7 bases. Trimming cost V 6 bases and J 2 bases; bases outside gene matches: 9. Germline lookup yields CDR1 MDHEN and CDR2 SYDVKM. The CDR3 contains 15 residues. The CDR3 region is CASRFSGQSNYGYTF. The DNA of the CDR3 is TGTGCCAGCAGATTTTCGGGACAGAGCAACTATGGCTACACCTTC.

This clonotype has just a few counts. The chain recombines TRBV4-3 with TRBJ2-3; possible D gene TRBD2, 6 bases. CDR1 LGHNA and CDR2 YSLEER come from the germline V gene. CDR3 length: 14 residues. Trimming removed 0 bases at V and 10 bases at J, with 14 bases between. The CDR3 DNA is TGCGCCAGCAGCCAAGATTGGGGGGAGGAGGCGCAGTATTTT. Translated: CASSQDWGEEAQYF.

This clonotype showed up just a few times. The chain recombines TRBV4-1 with TRBJ2-2; 12 bases are a match to TRBD1. Germline assignment: CDR1 MGHRA and CDR2 YSYEKL. With V trimmed by 0 bases and J by 7 bases, 9 bases remained unmatched. The CDR3 is 18 amino acids. In DNA form, the CDR3 reads TGCGCCAGCAGCCAAGATAGGGGACAGGGGGCGAGGTTCGGGGAGCTGTTTTTT. Translation: CASSQDRGQGARFGELFF.

In its sample, this clonotype was seen a few times. Relative to the germline gene, one junction end is altered; a read error may explain this. The chain combines TRBV4-1 with TRBJ2-5, with D unclear. The CDR3 spans 13 residues. Per the germline V gene, CDR1 is MGHRA and CDR2 is YSYEKL. CDR3 sequence reads: CASSQSKETQLAF. The CDR3 region has the DNA TGCGCCAGCAGCCAATCAAAGGAAACCCAGTTAGCCTTC.

This clonotype was recorded many times. The chain uses TRBV7-2 and TRBJ2-2, with 11 bases lining up with TRBD2. With V trimmed by 0 bases and J by 6 bases, 0 bases remained unmatched. The CDR3 loop spans 15 amino acids. Germline V gene sequence: CDR1 SGHTA, CDR2 FQGNSA. The CDR3 is CASSLASGRAGELFF. The CDR3 nucleotides read TGTGCCAGCAGCTTAGCTAGCGGGAGGGCCGGGGAGCTGTTTTTT.

This chain's CDR3 is CSAPKQGNNQPQHF. The CDR3 DNA reads TGCAGTGCCCCAAAACAGGGCAACAATCAGCCCCAGCATTTT. The gene calls are TRBV20-1 and TRBJ1-5; possible D gene TRBD1, 6 bases. The germline CDR1 and CDR2 sequences are DFQATT and SNEGSKA (reference sequence). V was clipped by 6 bases and J by 3 bases, with 15 bases between them. The CDR3 length is 14 residues.